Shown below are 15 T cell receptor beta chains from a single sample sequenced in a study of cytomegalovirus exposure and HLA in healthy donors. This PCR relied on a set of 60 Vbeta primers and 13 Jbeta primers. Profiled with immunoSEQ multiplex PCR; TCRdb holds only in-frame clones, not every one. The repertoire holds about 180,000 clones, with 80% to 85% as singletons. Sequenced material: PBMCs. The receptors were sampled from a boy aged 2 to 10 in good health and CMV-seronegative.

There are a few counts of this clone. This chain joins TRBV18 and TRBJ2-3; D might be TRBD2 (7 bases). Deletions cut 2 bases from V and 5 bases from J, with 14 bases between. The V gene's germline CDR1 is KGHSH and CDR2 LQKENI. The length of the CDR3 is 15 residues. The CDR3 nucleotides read TGTGCCAGCTCACCATCGGGGGGCAATGGAGATACGCAGTATTTT. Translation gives CASSPSGGNGDTQYF.

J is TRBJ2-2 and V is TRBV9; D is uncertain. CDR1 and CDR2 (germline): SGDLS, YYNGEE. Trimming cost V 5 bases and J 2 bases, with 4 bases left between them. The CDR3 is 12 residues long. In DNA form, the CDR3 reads TGTGCCAGCAGAGCCAACACCGGGGAGCTGTTTTTT. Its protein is CASRANTGELFF.

The CDR3 DNA is TGTGCCAGCAGTGATAACGCAGGGGGCTCTGGAAACACCATATATTTT. As protein: CASSDNAGGSGNTIYF. The chain carries TRBV6-1 and TRBJ1-3, with TRBD1 matching over 7 bases. CDR3 length: 16 amino acids. Germline V CDR1 and CDR2: MNHNS, SASEGT. Trimming removed 3 bases from V and 0 bases from J; junction bases left unmatched: 5.

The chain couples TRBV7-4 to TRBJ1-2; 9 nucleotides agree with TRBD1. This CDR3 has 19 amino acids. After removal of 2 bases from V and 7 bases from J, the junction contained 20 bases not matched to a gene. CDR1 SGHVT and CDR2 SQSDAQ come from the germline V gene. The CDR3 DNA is TGTGCCAGCAGCTTACCCTTGCGGGACAGGGAGGGTCGGCCGCGTGGCTACACCTTC. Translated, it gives CASSLPLRDREGRPRGYTF.

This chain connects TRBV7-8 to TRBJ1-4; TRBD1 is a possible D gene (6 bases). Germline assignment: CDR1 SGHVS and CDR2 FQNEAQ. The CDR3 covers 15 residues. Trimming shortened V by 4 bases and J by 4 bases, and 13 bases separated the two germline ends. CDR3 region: CASSSYRVGNEKLFF. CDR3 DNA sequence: TGTGCCAGCAGCTCCTACAGGGTCGGTAATGAAAAACTGTTTTTT.

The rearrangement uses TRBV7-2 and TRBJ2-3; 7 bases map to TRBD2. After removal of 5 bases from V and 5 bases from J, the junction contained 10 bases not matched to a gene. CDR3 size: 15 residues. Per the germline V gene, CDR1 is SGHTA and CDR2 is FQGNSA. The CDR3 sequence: CASSRRAGVEDTQYF. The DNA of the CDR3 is TGTGCCAGCAGCCGAAGGGCGGGAGTGGAAGATACGCAGTATTTT.

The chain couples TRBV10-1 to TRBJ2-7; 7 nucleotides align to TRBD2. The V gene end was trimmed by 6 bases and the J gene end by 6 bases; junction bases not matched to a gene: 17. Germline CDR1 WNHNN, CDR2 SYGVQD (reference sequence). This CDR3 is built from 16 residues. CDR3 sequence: CASSSSRDYPNGEQYF. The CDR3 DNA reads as TGCGCCAGCAGCTCTAGCCGGGACTACCCTAATGGCGAGCAGTACTTC.

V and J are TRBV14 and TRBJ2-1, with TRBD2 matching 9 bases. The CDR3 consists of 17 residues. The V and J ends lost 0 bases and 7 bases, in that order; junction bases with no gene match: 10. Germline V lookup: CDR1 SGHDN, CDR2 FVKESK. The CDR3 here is CASSQDPREGQRNEQFF. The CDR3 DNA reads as TGTGCCAGCAGCCAAGATCCGCGGGAGGGCCAGCGGAATGAGCAGTTCTTC.

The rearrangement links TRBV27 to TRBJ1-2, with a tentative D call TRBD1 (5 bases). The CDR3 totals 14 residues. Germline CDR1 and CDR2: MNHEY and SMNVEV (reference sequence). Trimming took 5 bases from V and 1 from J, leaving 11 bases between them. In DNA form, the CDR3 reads TGTGCCAGCAGTCGAGCGGGGGGTAACTATGGCTACACCTTC. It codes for CASSRAGGNYGYTF.

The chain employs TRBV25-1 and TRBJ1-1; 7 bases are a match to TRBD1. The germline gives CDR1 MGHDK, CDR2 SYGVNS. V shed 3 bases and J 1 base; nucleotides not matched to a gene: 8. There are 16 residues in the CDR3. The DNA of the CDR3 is TGTGCCAGCAGTGAGACAGGGCCCTCGGGGAACACTGAAGCTTTCTTT. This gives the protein CASSETGPSGNTEAFF.

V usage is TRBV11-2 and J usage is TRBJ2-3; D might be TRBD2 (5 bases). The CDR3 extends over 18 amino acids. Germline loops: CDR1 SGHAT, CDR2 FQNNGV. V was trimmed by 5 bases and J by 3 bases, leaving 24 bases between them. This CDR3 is CASSAKKGGRWETDTQYF. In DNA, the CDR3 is TGTGCCAGCAGCGCTAAGAAGGGTGGCAGGTGGGAGACAGATACGCAGTATTTT.

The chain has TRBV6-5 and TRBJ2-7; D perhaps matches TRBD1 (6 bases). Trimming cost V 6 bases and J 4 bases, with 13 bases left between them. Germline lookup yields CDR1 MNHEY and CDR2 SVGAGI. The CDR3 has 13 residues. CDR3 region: CASSPSTGYEQYF. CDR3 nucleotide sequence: TGTGCCAGCAGCCCGTCCACAGGGTACGAGCAGTACTTC.

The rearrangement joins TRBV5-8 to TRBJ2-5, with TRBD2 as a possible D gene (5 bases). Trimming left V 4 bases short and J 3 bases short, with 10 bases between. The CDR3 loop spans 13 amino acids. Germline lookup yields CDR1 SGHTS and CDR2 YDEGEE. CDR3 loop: CASSPRDKETQYF. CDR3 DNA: TGTGCCAGCAGCCCCCGGGATAAAGAGACCCAGTACTTC.

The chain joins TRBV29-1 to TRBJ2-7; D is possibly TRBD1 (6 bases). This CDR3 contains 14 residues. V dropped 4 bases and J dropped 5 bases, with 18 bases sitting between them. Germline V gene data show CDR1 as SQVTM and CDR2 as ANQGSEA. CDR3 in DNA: TGCAGCGTTGCCCGATCGGACAGTCGGAACGAGCAGTACTTC. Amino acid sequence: CSVARSDSRNEQYF.

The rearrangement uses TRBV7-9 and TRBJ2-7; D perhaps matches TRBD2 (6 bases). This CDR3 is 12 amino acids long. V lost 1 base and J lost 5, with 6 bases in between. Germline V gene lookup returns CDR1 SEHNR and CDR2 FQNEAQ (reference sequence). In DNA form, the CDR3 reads TGTGCCAGCAGCTTAGGGGGGGACGAGCAGTACTTC. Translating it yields CASSLGGDEQYF.